This TCR beta chain appears in the sequencing data of a study of blood T cell repertoires in COVID-19. Background on the study: Samples taken during acute and convalescent COVID-19 were collected in the United States, Italy and Spain.

The germline V gene encodes CDR1 MNHEY and CDR2 SVGAGI. Deletions cut 1 base from V and 4 bases from J, with 7 bases between. This CDR3 region has 13 residues. Source study methods: Researchers report that nucleated cell counts were estimated from reference gene primer amplification. Clones were sequenced by immunoSEQ multiplex PCR, and TCRdb holds only the in-frame ones, with some missing. Clone size and V and J calls were adopted from that table, with D and trimming inferred from the DNA. The sample lists under 200,000 clones, about 85% occurring once. This receptor was identified in a man aged 60-69 years who had recovered from COVID-19. Sequenced: peripheral blood. This chain joins TRBV6-5 and TRBJ1-1, with D hard to call. The CDR3 DNA follows: TGTGCCAGCAGTTACTACGCGGCCACTGAAGCTTTCTTT. Its translation: CASSYYAATEAFF.